The 23 T cell receptor beta chains reported below all come from one sample, sequenced in a study of beta chain features in type 1 diabetes. The study reverse transcribed the entire isolated RNA, so it sequenced expressed TCRB transcripts. Here immunoSEQ multiplex PCR was the method, and the copy in TCRdb shows in-frame clones only, minus some. The data show about 370,000 clones, about 16% seen once. Sequenced: naive CD4+ T cells from blood. The receptors originated from a woman aged 18-35 years in good health.

This chain joins TRBV7-9 and TRBJ2-3, with D possibly matching TRBD1 (6 bases). Per the germline V gene, CDR1 is SEHNR and CDR2 is FQNEAQ (reference sequence). V was shortened by 3 bases and J by 4 bases, with 11 bases between the two germline ends. CDR3 length equals 14 residues. CDR3 DNA: TGTGCCAGCAGCTTGGGCAGGGGCGCAGATACGCAGTATTTT. It is translated as CASSLGRGADTQYF.

The V and J genes are TRBV19 and TRBJ1-4, with D perhaps TRBD1 (6 bases). Per the germline V gene, CDR1 is LNHDA and CDR2 is SQIVND (reference sequence). Trimming removed 6 bases at V and 8 bases at J, with 13 bases between. This CDR3 region has 13 residues. CDR3: CASSTGFQEKLFF. CDR3 DNA: TGTGCCAGTAGCACAGGGTTCCAGGAAAAACTGTTTTTT.

This clone was counted only a few times. The CDR3 spells CASRAGDYTEAFF. The CDR3 bases are TGTGCCAGCAGGGCAGGGGATTACACTGAAGCTTTCTTT. The chain combines TRBV28 with TRBJ1-1; D is possibly TRBD1 (6 bases). This CDR3 has 13 amino acids. Trimming cost V 6 bases and J 3 bases, with 11 bases left between them. Germline loops: CDR1 MDHEN, CDR2 SYDVKM.

V is TRBV29-1 and J is TRBJ1-4, with 12 bases aligning to TRBD1. Trimming took 3 bases from V and 8 from J; bases not matched to a gene: 7. The CDR3 runs 15 residues. CDR1 and CDR2 (germline): SQVTM, ANQGSEA. The CDR3 protein is CSVEGQGARGEKLFF. In DNA form, the CDR3 reads TGCAGCGTTGAGGGACAGGGGGCGCGTGGAGAAAAACTGTTTTTT.

This clone was seen a few times. The chain combines TRBV5-4 with TRBJ2-1; 9 bases are shared with TRBD1. The CDR3 loop spans 15 amino acids. Germline assignment: CDR1 SGHNT and CDR2 YYREEE (reference sequence). The V segment lost 5 bases and the J segment 1 base; nucleotides outside the gene matches: 4. The CDR3 reads CASRTGQGSYNEQFF. DNA for the CDR3: TGTGCCAGCAGAACGGGACAGGGTTCCTACAATGAGCAGTTCTTC.

This clone was counted between two and nine times. This chain uses TRBV7-9 with TRBJ2-5, with D possibly matching TRBD2 (6 bases). Germline V gives CDR1 SEHNR, CDR2 FQNEAQ (reference sequence). V lost 2 bases to trimming and J lost 5 bases, with 15 bases between them. The CDR3 runs to 15 residues. CDR3: CASSLFGGMGETQYF. The DNA of the CDR3 is TGTGCCAGCAGCTTATTCGGCGGGATGGGGGAGACCCAGTACTTC.

This sequence joins TRBV13 and TRBJ2-5; a weak D match, TRBD2 (7 bases). This CDR3 region has 14 residues. Germline V gene lookup returns CDR1 PRHDT and CDR2 FYEKMQ (reference sequence). V was clipped by 4 bases and J by 5 bases, with 14 bases between them. The CDR3 nucleotides are TGTGCCAGCAGCTCTAACCCGGGGGGCGAGACCCAGTACTTC. It encodes CASSSNPGGETQYF.

The chain carries TRBV4-1 and TRBJ2-2, with 8 positions matching TRBD2. Germline loops: CDR1 MGHRA, CDR2 YSYEKL. Trimming removed 4 bases from V and 5 bases from J; junction bases left unmatched: 9. CDR3 size: 16 residues. The CDR3 spells CASSRLVAGSTGELFF. CDR3 DNA sequence: TGCGCCAGCAGCCGCCTCGTAGCGGGAAGTACCGGGGAGCTGTTTTTT.

This rearrangement joins TRBV7-9 to TRBJ2-2; 7 positions agree with TRBD2. Germline loops: CDR1 SEHNR, CDR2 FQNEAQ (reference sequence). J lost 5 bases, V lost 0 bases, and 6 bases had no gene match. CDR3 length equals 16 residues. The CDR3 sequence: CASSLAQAGRTGELFF. The CDR3 DNA is TGTGCCAGCAGCTTAGCCCAAGCGGGAAGGACCGGGGAGCTGTTTTTT.

J is TRBJ1-2 and V is TRBV30; TRBD1 agrees at 7 bases. Trimming removed 5 bases from V and 4 bases from J; junction bases left unmatched: 7. The CDR3 consists of 13 residues. The germline V gene has CDR1 GTSNPN and CDR2 SVGIG (reference sequence). This CDR3 is CAWWGQPGYGYTF. CDR3 coding DNA: TGTGCCTGGTGGGGACAGCCTGGCTATGGCTACACCTTC. The entire variable domain, with the rest obtained from reference TRBV30 and TRBJ1-2, is as follows: SQTIHQWPATLVQPVGSPLSLECTVEGTSNPNLYWYRQAAGRGLQLLFYSVGIGQISSEVPQNLSASRPQDRQFILSSKKLLLSDSGFYLCAWWGQPGYGYTFGSGTRLTVV.

V gene TRBV12-5 combines with J gene TRBJ2-7, with 7 bases matching TRBD1. The CDR3 runs 16 residues. V dropped 6 bases and J dropped 0; count of bases not matched to a gene: 11. Germline V gene data show CDR1 as LGHNT and CDR2 as FRNRAP. CDR3 residues: CASGYTTGTVSYEQYF. Written as DNA, the CDR3 is TGTGCTAGTGGCTATACCACCGGGACAGTCTCCTACGAGCAGTACTTC.

Only a few counts were recorded for this clone. This chain joins TRBV19 and TRBJ2-3, with TRBD1 matching 9 bases. The CDR3 extends over 14 amino acids. The J segment lost 5 bases and the V segment lost 4 bases, leaving 4 bases of the junction unmatched. CDR1 and CDR2 (germline): LNHDA, SQIVND (reference sequence). The CDR3 DNA is TGTGCCAGTAGTACACAGGGGGCCCAAGATACGCAGTATTTT. It encodes CASSTQGAQDTQYF. Using reference TRBV19 and TRBJ2-3 for the parts outside the CDR3, the full variable domain is DGGITQSPKYLFRKEGQNVTLSCEQNLNHDAMYWYRQDPGQGLRLIYYSQIVNDFQKGDIAEGYSVSREKKESFPLTVTSAQKNPTAFYLCASSTQGAQDTQYFGPGTRLTVL.

This clone was seen a few times. The chain links TRBV30 to TRBJ1-5; weak D call: TRBD1 (6 bases). The CDR3 consists of 13 residues. Germline V CDR1 and CDR2: GTSNPN, SVGIG (reference sequence). V lost 2 bases and J lost 5, with 10 bases in between. CDR3 bases: TGTGCCTGGAGTACAGGGACGGATCAGCCCCAGCATTTT. As protein: CAWSTGTDQPQHF.

In this sample, this clone turned up a few times. This sequence joins TRBV10-1 and TRBJ2-2; D remains ambiguous. This CDR3 region has 12 residues. CDR1 and CDR2 (germline): WNHNN, SYGVQD (reference sequence). V lost 4 bases and J 6 bases, leaving 6 bases between the germline ends. The CDR3 here is CASSGQAGELFF. DNA for the CDR3: TGCGCCAGCAGTGGCCAGGCCGGGGAGCTGTTTTTT.

This clone has only a few counts. The chain has TRBV5-1 and TRBJ2-7, with TRBD1 matching over 7 bases. Germline trimming cut 3 bases from V and 2 bases from J; bases unmatched to any gene: 8. Germline V gene lookup returns CDR1 SGHRS and CDR2 YFSETQ. This CDR3 is built from 15 residues. CDR3 DNA sequence: TGCGCCAGCAGCTCATCTCCGGGACAGACCTACGAGCAGTACTTC. It specifies CASSSSPGQTYEQYF. Using reference TRBV5-1 and TRBJ2-7 for the parts outside the CDR3, the full variable domain is KAGVTQTPRYLIKTRGQQVTLSCSPISGHRSVSWYQQTPGQGLQFLFEYFSETQRNKGNFPGRFSGRQFSNSRSEMNVSTLELGDSALYLCASSSSPGQTYEQYFGPGTRLTVT.

This rearrangement joins TRBV5-1 to TRBJ2-7; 7 nucleotides match TRBD1. The V segment lost 4 bases and the J segment 3 bases; nucleotides outside the gene matches: 10. In germline, CDR1 is SGHRS, CDR2 YFSETQ. CDR3 length equals 15 residues. Written as DNA, the CDR3 is TGCGCCAGCAGCGCTAGACCGGGACAGAACTACGAGCAGTACTTC. Amino acids: CASSARPGQNYEQYF.

This clone was counted between two and nine times. The J gene is TRBJ2-7, the V gene TRBV7-2; the D gene is possibly TRBD2 (5 bases). Germline assignment: CDR1 SGHTA and CDR2 FQGNSA. There are 15 residues in the CDR3. V gave up 1 base and J gave up 7 bases, with 17 bases separating them. The CDR3 DNA reads as TGTGCCAGCAGCTTAGTTGCAGGCCCGTCGGGGGAGCAGTACTTC. This translates into CASSLVAGPSGEQYF. The entire variable domain, with the rest obtained from reference TRBV7-2 and TRBJ2-7, is as follows: GAGVSQSPSNKVTEKGKDVELRCDPISGHTALYWYRQSLGQGLEFLIYFQGNSAPDKSGLPSDRFSAERTGGSVSTLTIQRTQQEDSAVYLCASSLVAGPSGEQYFGPGTRLTVT.

This clone was seen only a few times. The chain couples TRBV9 to TRBJ2-1; 13 nucleotides match TRBD2. V was pared by 0 bases and J by 9 bases, with 3 bases of the junction left unmatched. Germline CDR1 and CDR2: SGDLS and YYNGEE. The CDR3 covers 15 residues. The CDR3 sequence: CASSVELAGGGEQFF. CDR3 coding DNA: TGTGCCAGCAGCGTAGAACTAGCGGGAGGGGGTGAGCAGTTCTTC.

This clone was found a few times. This CDR3 is CASSPPGLAGIEGTEAFF. DNA of the CDR3: TGTGCCAGCTCACCACCGGGGTTGGCAGGGATTGAAGGAACTGAAGCTTTCTTT. The chain has TRBV18 and TRBJ1-1; TRBD1 might be the D (5 bases). The V end lost 0 bases, the J end lost 5 bases, and 22 bases lay between the germline ends. This CDR3 region has 18 residues. Germline V gives CDR1 KGHSH, CDR2 LQKENI. The whole variable domain, filled in from reference TRBV18 and TRBJ1-1, reads NAGVMQNPRHLVRRRGQEARLRCSPMKGHSHVYWYRQLPEEGLKFMVYLQKENIIDESGMPKERFSAEFPKEGPSILRIQQVVRGDSAAYFCASSPPGLAGIEGTEAFFGQGTRLTVV.

The chain carries TRBV18 and TRBJ1-5; a possible D gene is TRBD1 (6 bases). This CDR3 contains 13 residues. V lost 8 bases, J lost 3 bases, and 11 bases lay in between. CDR1 and CDR2 (germline): KGHSH, LQKENI. This chain's CDR3 is CASRQALNQPQHF. The DNA for the CDR3 is TGTGCCAGCCGACAGGCCCTCAATCAGCCCCAGCATTTT.

This clone was counted a few times. This chain connects TRBV29-1 to TRBJ1-3; TRBD1 matches at 11 bases. CDR3 length equals 15 residues. Germline CDR1 and CDR2: SQVTM and ANQGSEA. J was trimmed by 4 bases and V by 6 bases; bases with no gene match: 8. This CDR3 is CSVLRDRGGGNTIYF. CDR3 nucleotides: TGCAGCGTACTCCGGGACAGGGGGGGCGGAAACACCATATATTTT. The variable domain in full, completed from reference TRBV29-1 and TRBJ1-3, reads SAVISQKPSRDICQRGTSLTIQCQVDSQVTMMFWYRQQPGQSLTLIATANQGSEATYESGFVIDKFPISRPNLTFSTLTVSNMSPEDSSIYLCSVLRDRGGGNTIYFGEGSWLTVV.

This clone has only a few counts. CDR3 DNA: TGTGCCAGCAGCTCACGGACTAGCGTATACAATGAGCAGTTCTTC. It yields the protein CASSSRTSVYNEQFF. J is TRBJ2-1 and V is TRBV7-2, with 9 positions matching TRBD2. The CDR3 length is 15 residues. From germline, CDR1 is SGHTA and CDR2 FQGNSA. V shed 4 bases, J shed 4 bases, and the junction held 5 bases outside the gene matches.

V is TRBV28 and J is TRBJ2-7, with TRBD1 matching over 9 bases. The CDR3 length is 15 residues. CDR1 is MDHEN and CDR2 is SYDVKM in the germline V gene. V trimming: 2 bases; J trimming: 5 bases; junction bases outside the gene matches: 7. The CDR3 nucleotides are TGTGCCAGCAGTTTAGGGGACAGGGTAAGGGACGAGCAGTACTTC. It specifies CASSLGDRVRDEQYF.